The clone carrying this T cell receptor beta chain was counted a few times. As yet, its antigen is unknown. Combining iRepertoire HTBI primers with Arm-PCR of CDR3 regions, the authors built TCR beta libraries. MiXCR, run by TCRdb on the multiplex PCR reads, gives a single entry per CDR3 protein. The sample has about 340,000 distinct CDR3 sequences, about 20% seen once. The source of the sample is a study of regulatory T cells in long-lasting Graves disease. Study details: Persistence in Graves' disease required over 5 years of antithyroid drugs plus positive TSH receptor antibodies.

As to time point: persistent/refractory GD, antithyroid drugs over 5 years with positive TRAb. The TCR library was prepared using RNA isolated from PBMCs. Graves' disease diagnoses followed American Thyroid Association guidelines. Study-wide results and limits: Persistent-disease Graves' patients showed less TCR diversity than new cases. Sharing of public clonotypes was greater in persistent patients (under 3,000) than in new patients (around 1,000).

The source material was peripheral blood mononuclear cells (PBMCs), sampled when the disease was refractory, from a patient treated with antithyroid drugs. This sequence was found in a female donor with Graves disease.

This CDR3 is CASSLEASRDTEAFF. CDR3 bases: TGCGCCAGCAGCTTGGAAGCCAGCCGGGACACTGAAGCTTTCTTT. The chain combines TRBV5-1 with TRBJ1-1, with D uncertain. V shed 0 bases and J shed 3 bases, with 12 bases lying between them. The germline gives CDR1 SGHRS, CDR2 YFSETQ. The CDR3 sequence is 15 residues long.